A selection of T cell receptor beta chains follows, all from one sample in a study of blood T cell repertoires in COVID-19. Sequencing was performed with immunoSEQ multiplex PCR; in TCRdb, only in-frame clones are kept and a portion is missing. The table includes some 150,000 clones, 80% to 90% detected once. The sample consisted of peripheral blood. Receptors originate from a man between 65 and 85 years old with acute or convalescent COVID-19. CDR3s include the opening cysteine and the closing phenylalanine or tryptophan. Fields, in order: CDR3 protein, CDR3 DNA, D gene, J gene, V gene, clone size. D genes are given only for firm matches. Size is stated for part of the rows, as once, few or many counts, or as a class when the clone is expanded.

CDR3: CATLGTEAFF
DNA: TGTGCCACCCTCGGCACTGAAGCTTTCTTT
D: NA
J: TRBJ1-1
V: TRBV28
size: NA

CDR3: CASSLDSGRLTGELFF
DNA: TGTGCCAGCAGCTTAGATAGCGGGAGGTTGACCGGGGAGCTGTTTTTT
D: TRBD2
J: TRBJ2-2
V: TRBV13
size: NA

CDR3: CASSLGQGLSYEQYF
DNA: TGTGCCAGCAGCTTAGGCCAGGGCCTCTCCTACGAGCAGTACTTC
D: NA
J: TRBJ2-7
V: TRBV7-3
size: NA

CDR3: CASSLRQNTGELFF
DNA: TGTGCCAGCAGCTTAAGACAGAACACCGGGGAGCTGTTTTTT
D: NA
J: TRBJ2-2
V: TRBV7-9
size: NA

CDR3: CASSIAGEVDEQYF
DNA: TGTGCCAGCAGCATAGCGGGAGAAGTCGACGAGCAGTACTTC
D: TRBD2
J: TRBJ2-7
V: TRBV9
size: NA

CDR3: CSVEDAGTGGEKLFF
DNA: TGCAGCGTTGAAGATGCCGGGACAGGGGGGGAAAAACTGTTTTTT
D: TRBD1
J: TRBJ1-4
V: TRBV29-1
size: NA

CDR3: CASSRDSPNSPLHF
DNA: TGCGCCAGCAGCCGGGACAGCCCCAATTCACCCCTCCACTTT
D: TRBD1
J: TRBJ1-6
V: TRBV5-1
size: NA

CDR3: CASSLGPGGSYEQYF
DNA: TGTGCCAGCAGCTTGGGACCAGGGGGCTCCTACGAGCAGTACTTC
D: TRBD1
J: TRBJ2-7
V: TRBV7-2
size: NA

CDR3: CASTRLAGRTDTQYF
DNA: TGTGCCAGCACCCGACTAGCGGGACGCACAGATACGCAGTATTTT
D: TRBD2
J: TRBJ2-3
V: TRBV2
size: NA

CDR3: CATSRDGGGQPQHF
DNA: TGTGCCACCAGCAGAGATGGGGGGGGTCAGCCCCAGCATTTT
D: NA
J: TRBJ1-5
V: TRBV15
size: NA

CDR3: CASTRTASQPQHF
DNA: TGTGCCAGCACCAGGACAGCGTCACAGCCCCAGCATTTT
D: NA
J: TRBJ1-5
V: TRBV12-3/TRBV12-4
size: NA

CDR3: CASSPSGTGVEQYF
DNA: TGCGCCAGCAGCCCCTCCGGGACAGGGGTCGAGCAGTACTTC
D: TRBD1
J: TRBJ2-7
V: TRBV10-2
size: few

CDR3: CSASPLAPSSYEQYF
DNA: TGCAGTGCTAGTCCTCTGGCCCCAAGCTCCTACGAGCAGTACTTC
D: NA
J: TRBJ2-7
V: TRBV20-1
size: once

CDR3: CASSVQGAGDEQYF
DNA: TGTGCCAGCAGTGTTCAGGGGGCTGGCGACGAGCAGTACTTC
D: TRBD1
J: TRBJ2-7
V: TRBV6-2/TRBV6-3
size: NA

CDR3: CASSPGQGVSEAFF
DNA: TGTGCCAGTAGCCCTGGACAGGGTGTGTCTGAAGCTTTCTTT
D: TRBD1
J: TRBJ1-1
V: TRBV19
size: NA

CDR3: CASSLNSDGYTF
DNA: TGTGCCAGCAGCTTAAACTCCGATGGCTACACCTTC
D: NA
J: TRBJ1-2
V: TRBV7-2
size: once

CDR3: CASSQGLGVETQYF
DNA: TGCGCCAGCAGCCAAGGTTTAGGGGTGGAGACCCAGTACTTC
D: NA
J: TRBJ2-5
V: TRBV4-1
size: NA